This T cell receptor beta chain was found in a study of blood T cell repertoires in COVID-19. As concerns this clone: The sample contains more than one DNA sequence encoding this CDR3.

This CDR3 has 12 residues. V shed 3 bases and J shed 5 bases, with 5 bases lying between them. CDR1 is SGHTA, CDR2 FQGTGA, per germline. Per the original data handling: Estimation of nucleated cell counts was performed using reference gene primer amplification. TCRdb's table, derived via immunoSEQ multiplex PCR, lists solely in-frame clones and lacks some. That table is the source of V, J and clone size, and D and trimming were worked out from the DNA. Among roughly 88,000 clones listed, around nine tenths were seen once. The V and J genes are TRBV7-3 and TRBJ2-1; D ambiguous. The origin of this receptor is a woman aged 50 to 60 in a cohort sampled during active COVID-19. The sample taken for sequencing was peripheral blood. This CDR3 reads CASSFNNNEQFF. The CDR3 DNA follows: TGTGCCAGCAGCTTCAACAACAATGAGCAGTTCTTC.